A selection of T cell receptor beta chains follows, all from one sample in a study of T cell responses to AZD1222 COVID-19 vaccine. The table came from immunoSEQ multiplex PCR; TCRdb's copy has only in-frame clones and leaves some out. The table records about 110,000 clones, around 88% of them present only once. Source: peripheral blood, taken on day 0 of AZD1222 vaccination. Source of these receptors: an adult in good health. The CDR3 runs from the conserved cysteine through the conserved F or W. Each record gives: J gene, D gene, clone size, V gene, CDR3 protein, CDR3 DNA. D genes are given only for firm matches. Part of the rows lack a size; the others show once, few, many or a class for expanded clones.

TRBJ2-5 TRBD1 NA TRBV19 CASSRSRDRGPETQYF TGTGCCAGTAGTCGCTCCCGGGACAGGGGGCCGGAGACCCAGTACTTC
TRBJ2-3 NA few TRBV2 CASSKDITDTQYF TGTGCCAGCAGTAAGGACATTACAGATACGCAGTATTTT
TRBJ1-5 NA NA TRBV4-1 CASSIGGSSNQPQHF TGCGCCAGCAGCATCGGAGGGTCTAGCAATCAGCCCCAGCATTTT
TRBJ2-7 TRBD1 few TRBV7-9 CAGSPRDRVYEQYF TGTGCCGGCTCCCCTAGGGACAGGGTCTACGAGCAGTACTTC
TRBJ1-1 NA NA TRBV29-1 CSVEDSSNTEAFF TGCAGCGTTGAAGATAGCTCGAACACTGAAGCTTTCTTT
TRBJ2-7 NA NA TRBV7-2 CASSPLDQGEQYF TGTGCCAGCAGCCCTCTTGATCAGGGCGAGCAGTACTTC
TRBJ1-1 NA NA TRBV6-2/TRBV6-3 CASSYFWDTEAFF TGTGCCAGCAGTTACTTTTGGGACACTGAAGCTTTCTTT
TRBJ1-1 NA once TRBV18 CASSPNRDEAFF TGTGCCAGCTCACCAAACAGGGATGAAGCTTTCTTT
TRBJ2-5 NA NA TRBV15 CATSRAGNFQETQYF TGTGCCACCAGCAGAGCAGGGAACTTCCAAGAGACCCAGTACTTC
TRBJ1-3 NA NA TRBV12-5 CASSQESGNTIYF TGTGCTAGTTCGCAGGAGTCTGGAAACACCATATATTTT
TRBJ1-2 NA NA TRBV14 CASSQDLEGVGRGYTF TGTGCCAGCAGCCAAGATCTCGAGGGAGTCGGACGCGGCTACACCTTC
TRBJ1-1 NA NA TRBV27 CASTGSLNTEAFF TGTGCCAGCACAGGGTCGTTGAACACTGAAGCTTTCTTT
TRBJ1-1 NA NA TRBV7-9 CAPWDLRDWGTEAFF TGTGCCCCCTGGGACCTTCGGGATTGGGGCACTGAAGCTTTCTTT
TRBJ2-1 NA NA TRBV6-6 CASSRQKPFNEQFF TGTGCCAGCAGCCGACAGAAGCCGTTCAATGAGCAGTTCTTC
TRBJ2-3 TRBD2 NA TRBV3-1/TRBV3-2 CASSPTGGFGTDTQYF TGTGCCAGCAGCCCCACCGGGGGGTTCGGCACAGATACGCAGTATTTT
TRBJ2-3 TRBD1 NA TRBV27 CASSFPPGQGTLYTQYF TGTGCCAGCAGTTTCCCGCCGGGACAGGGGACATTATATACGCAGTATTTT
TRBJ2-7 TRBD1 NA TRBV24-1 CATSDSISTGGLYEQYF TGTGCCACCAGTGATTCCATTTCGACAGGGGGCTTATACGAGCAGTACTTC
TRBJ2-5 NA NA TRBV12-3/TRBV12-4 CASSWATETQYF TGTGCCAGCAGTTGGGCCACCGAGACCCAGTACTTC
TRBJ1-6 NA NA TRBV19 CASKDAGNSPLHF TGTGCCAGTAAGGACGCCGGAAATTCACCCCTCCACTTT
TRBJ2-1 TRBD1 NA TRBV27 CASKSGQGLSSYNEQFF TGTGCCAGCAAGTCGGGACAGGGCCTCAGCTCCTACAATGAGCAGTTCTTC
TRBJ1-1 TRBD1 NA TRBV4-1 CASSQRYRGGNTEAFF TGCGCCAGCAGCCAACGATACAGGGGTGGGAACACTGAAGCTTTCTTT
TRBJ1-5 NA NA TRBV5-1 CASSPGGGQTPQHF TGCGCCAGCAGCCCGGGGGGAGGACAGACGCCCCAGCATTTT
TRBJ1-1 NA NA TRBV20-1 CSARTDEAFF TGCAGTGCAAGGACAGATGAAGCTTTCTTT
TRBJ1-1 TRBD1 few TRBV5-1 CASSLTGAGEAFF TGCGCCAGCAGCTTGACAGGGGCCGGCGAAGCTTTCTTT
TRBJ2-7 TRBD1 NA TRBV6-5 CASSVLGQGYEQYF TGTGCCAGCAGCGTCTTGGGACAGGGCTACGAGCAGTACTTC
TRBJ1-3 NA NA TRBV6-5 CASEESISGNTIYF TGTGCCAGCGAGGAGTCGATTTCTGGAAACACCATATATTTT
TRBJ2-3 TRBD2 NA TRBV2 CASSDPFSALRGGLTDTQYF TGTGCCAGCAGTGACCCCTTTTCGGCACTCCGGGGGGGGCTCACAGATACGCAGTATTTT
TRBJ2-1 NA NA TRBV4-3 CASSQEVYNEQFF TGCGCCAGCAGCCAAGAGGTGTACAATGAGCAGTTCTTC
TRBJ1-1 TRBD1 NA TRBV28 CASRPSRGQGGNTEAFF TGTGCCAGCAGGCCATCCCGCGGACAGGGCGGGAACACTGAAGCTTTCTTT
TRBJ2-5 TRBD1 few TRBV9 CASSIRQGETQYF TGTGCCAGCAGCATTAGACAGGGAGAGACCCAGTACTTC
TRBJ2-5 TRBD2 few TRBV7-2 CASSSTSIQETQYF TGTGCCAGCAGCTCGACTAGCATCCAAGAGACCCAGTACTTC